This record concerns one T cell receptor beta chain sequence. This sample is drawn from a study of blood T cell repertoires in COVID-19. At the level of the study: Spain, Italy and the United States supplied samples that represented acute and convalescent COVID-19. Sources were T cells, B-cell-depleted T cells, or PBMCs; the material itself was cDNA or gDNA.

In the authors' workflow: Using reference gene primer amplification, nucleated cell counts were estimated. Measured with immunoSEQ multiplex PCR; TCRdb has only the in-frame clones, and not every one. V, J and clone size reflect that table, while D and trimming were determined from the DNA. The sample lists about 170,000 clones, under 85% occurring once. CDR3 size: 15 residues. V shed 3 bases and J 5 bases; nucleotides not matched to a gene: 8. The V gene's germline CDR1 is SGHRS and CDR2 YFSETQ. The receptor was isolated from a man of 80 years or more with COVID-19, enrolled during active disease. Source material: peripheral blood. The chain joins TRBV5-1 to TRBJ2-5, with 9 bases that match TRBD1. The CDR3: CASSSAGTGSETQYF. The DNA of the CDR3 is TGCGCCAGCAGCTCCGCCGGGACAGGGTCCGAGACCCAGTACTTC. Using reference TRBV5-1 and TRBJ2-5 for the parts outside the CDR3, the full variable domain is KAGVTQTPRYLIKTRGQQVTLSCSPISGHRSVSWYQQTPGQGLQFLFEYFSETQRNKGNFPGRFSGRQFSNSRSEMNVSTLELGDSALYLCASSSAGTGSETQYFGPGTRLLVL.